This is a list of T cell receptor beta chains from one sample in a study of blood T cell repertoires in COVID-19. Repertoires were generated with immunoSEQ multiplex PCR, while TCRdb's copy carries only in-frame clones and drops some. The sample consists of about 210,000 clones, approximately 86% of them appearing once. The sample taken for sequencing was PBMCs or T cells enriched from blood (not recorded which). The source is a woman in her forties with acute COVID-19. Both conserved end residues are part of each CDR3. D genes are given only for firm matches. Size tells how often a clone was seen (once, few, many) or the class of an expanded clone, and some rows leave it out.

>TRBV5-6|TRBJ2-7|NA|NA
TGTGCCAGCAGCTTGGGAGGGAGAAGGGAAACCTACGAGCAGTACTTC
CASSLGGRRETYEQYF
>TRBV29-1|TRBJ2-3|NA|NA
TGCAGCGTTGCACCGGGGATAGATACGCAGTATTTT
CSVAPGIDTQYF
>TRBV9|TRBJ1-4|NA|NA
TGTGCCAGCAGCACTAATGCATTTGCAACTAATGAAAAACTGTTTTTT
CASSTNAFATNEKLFF
>TRBV9|TRBJ1-1|NA|once
TGTGCCAGCAGCCGAGGAGGGGTATCTGAAGCTTTCTTT
CASSRGGVSEAFF
>TRBV18|TRBJ2-7|TRBD1|NA
TGTGCCAGCTCACCCGACAGGGGCCCCTCCTACGAGCAGTACTTC
CASSPDRGPSYEQYF
>TRBV28|TRBJ1-2|NA|NA
TGTGCCACACCCGGGGGGGGTAGGGACTATGGCTACACCTTC
CATPGGGRDYGYTF
>TRBV28|TRBJ1-5|TRBD1|NA
TGTGCCAGCAGTTATACAGGGGGGAACAATCAGCCCCAGCATTTT
CASSYTGGNNQPQHF
>TRBV28|TRBJ2-7|TRBD1|once
TGTGCCAGCACTTACAGGGGATGGGACGAGCAGTACTTC
CASTYRGWDEQYF
>TRBV3-1/TRBV3-2|TRBJ2-3|TRBD2|once
TGTGCCAGCAGCCAAGAGGGGGGGACTAGCGGGAGACGCACGCAGTATTTT
CASSQEGGTSGRRTQYF
>TRBV28|TRBJ2-7|TRBD1|NA
TGTGCCAGCAGTTTATGGGGACAGACTAAGTACGAGCAGTACTTC
CASSLWGQTKYEQYF
>TRBV14|TRBJ1-5|NA|NA
TGTGCCAGCAGCCAAGACGGAGGCCAGCCCCAGCATTTT
CASSQDGGQPQHF
>TRBV5-1|TRBJ1-1|TRBD1|NA
TGCGCCAGCAGTACCGGCAGGGGGCAAGGGAACACTGAAGCTTTCTTT
CASSTGRGQGNTEAFF
>TRBV7-9|TRBJ1-4|NA|NA
TGTGCCAGCACCCCGGGGGGAGTAAAACTGTTTTTT
CASTPGGVKLFF
>TRBV6-2/TRBV6-3|TRBJ2-7|NA|NA
TGTGCCAGCAGTTCTGGCAGGGTATACGAGCAGTACTTC
CASSSGRVYEQYF
>TRBV2|TRBJ2-1|TRBD2|NA
TGTGCCAGCAGTAGGACTAGCGGGGGATACAATGAGCAGTTCTTC
CASSRTSGGYNEQFF
>TRBV6-5|TRBJ2-7|NA|NA
TGTGCCAGCAGTTACTGGGGACAACCCGAGCAGTACTTC
CASSYWGQPEQYF
>TRBV18|TRBJ1-6|NA|NA
TGTGCCAGCTCACCGTCCGGGAATTCACCCCTCCACTTT
CASSPSGNSPLHF
>TRBV5-5|TRBJ1-5|NA|NA
TGTGCCAGCAGCTTGGTAGCAAATCAGCCCCAGCATTTT
CASSLVANQPQHF
>TRBV6-2/TRBV6-3|TRBJ1-2|NA|NA
TGTGCCAGCAGTCAGCCTCCAGACATCGGCTACACCTTC
CASSQPPDIGYTF
>TRBV15|TRBJ2-5|NA|few
TGTGCCACCAGCAGAGATCGGGTTAGTGGAGAGACCCAGTACTTC
CATSRDRVSGETQYF
>TRBV28|TRBJ2-1|TRBD2|NA
TGTGCCAGCCGGGGGGGTAACAATGAGCAGTTCTTC
CASRGGNNEQFF
>TRBV11-3|TRBJ2-1|TRBD2|NA
TGTGCCAGCAGCCCCAACGGTCTAGCGGCCAATGAGCAGTTCTTC
CASSPNGLAANEQFF
>TRBV2|TRBJ2-7|NA|NA
TGTGCCAGCAAGAGGGAAGCCGACCATACCTACGAGCAGTACTTC
CASKREADHTYEQYF
>TRBV10-3|TRBJ2-3|NA|NA
TGTGCCATCAGTGTGAGTCCGGCGGCCCCCTGGACAGATACGCAGTATTTT
CAISVSPAAPWTDTQYF
>TRBV28|TRBJ1-5|TRBD1|NA
TGTGCCAGCAGTCCGACAGGGGGCGAATATCAGCCCCAGCATTTT
CASSPTGGEYQPQHF
>TRBV2|TRBJ2-1|NA|NA
TGTGCCAGCAGGATCCAGAGGCGCTCCTACAATGAGCAGTTCTTC
CASRIQRRSYNEQFF
>TRBV6-5|TRBJ1-3|NA|NA
TGTGCCAGCAGCTTTCGACAGACCTCTGGAAACACCATATATTTT
CASSFRQTSGNTIYF
>TRBV10-3|TRBJ2-1|NA|NA
TGTGCCACCGCACAGGTAGGGGTTTACAATGAGCAGTTCTTC
CATAQVGVYNEQFF
>TRBV6-5|TRBJ2-7|TRBD2|few
TGTGCCAGCAGTCTTAGCGGGGAGGGCTACGAGCAGTACTTC
CASSLSGEGYEQYF
>TRBV10-3|TRBJ2-1|TRBD2|NA
TGTGCCATCAGTCTGGGGGGGGAGCAGTTCTTC
CAISLGGEQFF
>TRBV28|TRBJ1-3|NA|NA
TGTGCCAGCAGCCCGATTGGGGGCCTTGGAAACACCATATATTTT
CASSPIGGLGNTIYF
>TRBV28|TRBJ1-6|NA|NA
TGTGCCGCCTCAATCGGGGGGGGAGGGGGTTCACCCCTCCACTTT
CAASIGGGGGSPLHF
>TRBV7-9|TRBJ2-1|NA|NA
TGTGCCAGCAGCTTATTCCCCTCTCGGGTTCCTCCCAACAATGAGCAGTTCTTC
CASSLFPSRVPPNNEQFF
>TRBV28|TRBJ2-3|NA|NA
TGTGCCAGCAGTTTACGGGGGAGAGTAGATACGCAGTATTTT
CASSLRGRVDTQYF
>TRBV7-9|TRBJ2-1|TRBD1|NA
TGTGCCCTCGGGACAGGGGCCCTACAAAGCTCCTACAATGAGCAGTTCTTC
CALGTGALQSSYNEQFF
>TRBV21-1|TRBJ2-7|NA|NA
TGTGCCAGCAGCAAAGCGTTGTTAGCGGTAAAGAGCTCCTACGAGCAGTACTTC
CASSKALLAVKSSYEQYF
>TRBV18|TRBJ2-3|NA|NA
TGTGCCAGCTCACCTCAGGGTAGGGCAGATACGCAGTATTTT
CASSPQGRADTQYF
>TRBV5-8|TRBJ1-6|NA|NA
TGTGCCAGCAGCTTCCGGTTTTCACCCCTCCACTTT
CASSFRFSPLHF
>TRBV10-3|TRBJ2-2|NA|NA
TGTGCCATCAGTGACAGGACCGGGGAGCTGTTTTTT
CAISDRTGELFF
>TRBV7-7|TRBJ1-6|NA|NA
TGTGCCAGCAGCCTAGGCTCCCCCTCTGGGGCGATCTTCAATTCACCCCTCCACTTT
CASSLGSPSGAIFNSPLHF
>TRBV7-9|TRBJ2-1|NA|NA
TGTGCCAGCAGACCCGCTTGGAGTGAGCAGTTCTTC
CASRPAWSEQFF
>TRBV11-2|TRBJ2-5|TRBD2|NA
TGTGCCAGCAGCCCTGGCGGGAGTGAGACCCAGTACTTC
CASSPGGSETQYF
>TRBV5-1|TRBJ1-1|NA|NA
TGCGCCAGCAGCCTGGCAAACACACAGCCCGGCGCTGAAGCTTTCTTT
CASSLANTQPGAEAFF
>TRBV10-1|TRBJ1-1|TRBD1|NA
TGCGCCAGCAGTAGACAGGGGGTGAACACTGAAGCTTTCTTT
CASSRQGVNTEAFF
>TRBV2|TRBJ2-1|TRBD2|NA
TGTGCCAGCAGGGGGACTAGCGGGAGTCGGCAGTTCTTC
CASRGTSGSRQFF
>TRBV19|TRBJ1-5|NA|NA
TGTGCCAGTAGAGAGGCTGGTAATCAGCCCCAGCATTTT
CASREAGNQPQHF
>TRBV9|TRBJ1-6|TRBD1|NA
TGTGCCAGCAGCGTAGAACAGGGGGATTCACCCCTCCACTTT
CASSVEQGDSPLHF
>TRBV5-1|TRBJ2-7|TRBD1|NA
TGCGCCAGCAGCTTGGGCGGGACAGGAACTGGCGAGCAGTACTTC
CASSLGGTGTGEQYF
>TRBV2|TRBJ2-1|TRBD2|NA
TGTGCCAGCTGCGGACTAGCAAACAATGAGCAGTTCTTC
CASCGLANNEQFF
>TRBV28|TRBJ2-1|NA|NA
TGTGCCAGCAGTCCTGGGTGGAGCTCCTACAATGAGCAGTTCTTC
CASSPGWSSYNEQFF
>TRBV3-1/TRBV3-2|TRBJ1-2|TRBD1|NA
TGTGCCAGCAGCCGAGGACAGGGGGACGGCTACACCTTC
CASSRGQGDGYTF